These 27 T cell receptor beta chains were sequenced from one sample in a study of cytomegalovirus exposure and HLA in healthy donors listed by TCRdb under 2017. Libraries were made using the immunoSEQ multiplex PCR assay. The multiplex PCR relied on a mix of 60 forward primers for TCR Vbeta segments and 13 reverse primers for TCR Jbeta segments. Drawn from immuneACCESS, this table holds only the in-frame rearrangements with V and J called that TCRdb kept. Clones are partly lost; checked studies trace under half to an unresolved V gene and leave the rest unexplained. This sample has more than 90,000 clones in its table, and nearly 80% of those were observed once. Clones ranked in the top ten supply over 4% of the sample. Sequenced material: PBMCs. The receptors derive from a woman aged 40 to 50 in good health and CMV-seropositive.

The rearrangement uses TRBV5-1 and TRBJ1-4; TRBD1 aligns across 8 bases. V trimming: 3 bases; J trimming: 8 bases; junction bases outside the gene matches: 6. Germline V gives CDR1 SGHRS, CDR2 YFSETQ. This CDR3 spans 14 amino acids. DNA of the CDR3: TGCGCCAGCAGCTGGACAGGGTCTGGAGAAAAACTGTTTTTT. Its translation: CASSWTGSGEKLFF.

This clone was observed a few times. The rearrangement links TRBV10-3 to TRBJ1-4; 7 positions agree with TRBD1. Germline values: CDR1 ENHRY, CDR2 SYGVKD. With 10 bases clipped from V and 6 bases from J, the junction kept 8 bases outside the gene matches. CDR3 length equals 13 residues. The CDR3 region has the DNA TGTGCCACAAGAGGGGGCAGGGATGAAAAACTGTTTTTT. It yields the protein CATRGGRDEKLFF.

The gene calls are TRBV6-4 and TRBJ2-1; 12 nucleotides line up with TRBD2. The J segment lost 9 bases and the V segment lost 7 bases, leaving 7 bases of the junction unmatched. The germline V gene has CDR1 MRHNA and CDR2 SNTAGT. This CDR3 has 14 residues. The CDR3 is CASTPTSGSGEQFF. The CDR3 DNA follows: TGTGCCAGCACACCGACTAGCGGGAGCGGTGAGCAGTTCTTC.

The chain joins TRBV7-6 to TRBJ1-1, with D perhaps matching TRBD1 (6 bases). The V end was cut by 6 bases, the J end by 5 bases, with 13 bases between. The CDR3 sequence is 13 residues long. Germline V gives CDR1 SGHVS, CDR2 FNYEAQ. The CDR3 loop reads CASSQGHGTEAFF. The CDR3 DNA sequence: TGTGCCAGCAGTCAGGGGCATGGGACTGAAGCTTTCTTT.

This chain links TRBV11-3 with TRBJ2-7; TRBD2 matches 11 bases. V lost 0 bases to trimming and J lost 2 bases; unmatched junction nucleotides: 3. Per the germline V gene, CDR1 is SGHNT and CDR2 is YENEEA. The CDR3 is made up of 16 amino acids. In DNA form, the CDR3 reads TGTGCCAGCAGCTTAGATGAACTAGCGGGAGCCTACGAGCAGTACTTC. Amino acids: CASSLDELAGAYEQYF.

The chain employs TRBV7-8 and TRBJ2-5; D is unclear. The J call may be in error: the DNA end matches TRBJ2-7 better. The CDR3 has 14 amino acids. Germline V lookup: CDR1 SGHVS, CDR2 FQNEAQ. Here the CDR3 reads CASSLAPLPYEQYF. In DNA, the CDR3 is TGTGCCAGCAGCTTAGCCCCCCTGCCCTACGAGCAGTACTTC.

CDR3 coding DNA: TGCGCCAGCAGCTCCGGGACAGGGATAGGCTACAATGAGCAGTTCTTC. It codes for CASSSGTGIGYNEQFF. The V gene is TRBV5-1, the J gene TRBJ2-1; 9 bases align to TRBD1. CDR3 size: 16 residues. The ends lost 3 bases at V and 3 bases at J; junction bases unmatched: 7. Germline loops: CDR1 SGHRS, CDR2 YFSETQ.

The CDR3 is CASSQVAGGPRNEQFF. CDR3 bases: TGCGCCAGCAGCCAAGTTGCGGGAGGGCCGCGGAATGAGCAGTTCTTC. The J gene is TRBJ2-1, the V gene TRBV4-1, with 9 bases identical to TRBD2. The CDR3 sequence is 16 residues long. Germline V gene lookup returns CDR1 MGHRA and CDR2 YSYEKL. Losses at the gene ends were 1 base for V and 7 bases for J; bases not matched to a gene: 8.

This chain links TRBV4-1 with TRBJ1-1; D perhaps matches TRBD1 (6 bases). This CDR3 is 15 amino acids long. V lost 4 bases, J lost 5 bases, and 17 bases lay in between. Per germline, CDR1 MGHRA and CDR2 YSYEKL. In nucleotides, the CDR3 is TGCGCCAGCAGCCCAAGACAGGCCCCGGGAACTGAAGCTTTCTTT. Translated: CASSPRQAPGTEAFF.

The rearrangement joins TRBV28 to TRBJ2-7; D unresolved. Germline CDR1 reads MDHEN; CDR2 reads SYDVKM. V lost 4 bases, J lost 6 bases, and 13 bases lay in between. The CDR3 loop spans 13 amino acids. CDR3: CASSSLQLVEQYF. CDR3 DNA: TGTGCCAGCAGTTCCCTCCAACTGGTCGAGCAGTACTTC. Looking up the rest from reference TRBV28 and TRBJ2-7 gives the full variable domain: DVKVTQSSRYLVKRTGEKVFLECVQDMDHENMFWYRQDPGLGLRLIYFSYDVKMKEKGDIPEGYSVSREKKERFSLILESASTNQTSMYLCASSSLQLVEQYFGPGTRLTVT.

The CDR3 reads CASSIRGGRSEKLFF. CDR3 nucleotide sequence: TGTGCCAGTAGTATACGGGGGGGGAGAAGTGAAAAACTGTTTTTT. V usage is TRBV19 and J usage is TRBJ1-4; D is possibly TRBD1 (5 bases). In germline, CDR1 is LNHDA, CDR2 SQIVND (reference sequence). The CDR3 totals 15 residues. Trimming pared 2 bases from V and 7 bases from J, leaving 14 bases between. The variable domain in full, with the rest retrieved from reference TRBV19 and TRBJ1-4, is DGGITQSPKYLFRKEGQNVTLSCEQNLNHDAMYWYRQDPGQGLRLIYYSQIVNDFQKGDIAEGYSVSREKKESFPLTVTSAQKNPTAFYLCASSIRGGRSEKLFFGSGTQLSVL.

V usage is TRBV28 and J usage is TRBJ2-7; TRBD1 might be the D (5 bases). The germline CDR1 and CDR2 sequences are MDHEN and SYDVKM. Trimming shortened V by 5 bases and J by 0 bases, and 14 bases separated the two germline ends. This CDR3 contains 15 residues. Here the CDR3 DNA reads TGTGCCAGCAGTCAACCCCTTGGACACTCCTACGAGCAGTACTTC. This encodes CASSQPLGHSYEQYF.

The J gene is TRBJ2-1, the V gene TRBV9, with D possibly matching TRBD2 (6 bases). V lost 0 bases to trimming and J lost 5 bases, with 12 bases between them. This CDR3 is built from 15 residues. Per the germline V gene, CDR1 is SGDLS and CDR2 is YYNGEE. The CDR3 sequence: CASSVDLAGHNEQFF. The CDR3 nucleotides are TGTGCCAGCAGCGTAGATCTTGCGGGACACAATGAGCAGTTCTTC.

The chain links TRBV28 to TRBJ1-1; no reliable D call. This CDR3 region has 12 residues. Between the trimmed V and J ends, which lost 6 bases and 1 base, there was a span of 6 bases. The germline gives CDR1 MDHEN, CDR2 SYDVKM. As DNA, the CDR3 is TGTGCCAGCAGCTATGCGAACACTGAAGCTTTCTTT. Protein sequence: CASSYANTEAFF.

This clone was found a few times. The rearrangement links TRBV6-6 to TRBJ1-1; 8 bases match TRBD1. Germline V gene lookup returns CDR1 MNHNY and CDR2 SVGAGI (reference sequence). J was trimmed by 8 bases and V by 4 bases; bases with no gene match: 6. This CDR3 is 13 amino acids long. In nucleotides, the CDR3 is TGTGCCAGCAGTTTCCCGGACAGGGACGAAGCTTTCTTT. This gives the protein CASSFPDRDEAFF.

V and J are TRBV5-5 and TRBJ1-1, with unresolved D. CDR3 length: 11 residues. Germline lookup yields CDR1 SGHKS and CDR2 YYEKEE (reference sequence). V dropped 0 bases and J dropped 9 bases, with 6 bases sitting between them. The CDR3 reads CASSLARQAFF. In DNA form, the CDR3 reads TGTGCCAGCAGCTTGGCGCGGCAAGCTTTCTTT.

The rearrangement uses TRBV6-4 and TRBJ2-2, with 7 bases fitting TRBD1. V trimming: 3 bases; J trimming: 3 bases; junction bases outside the gene matches: 4. This CDR3 spans 15 amino acids. CDR1 and CDR2 from the germline V gene are MRHNA and SNTAGT. In DNA, the CDR3 is TGTGCCAGCAGTGAAGGTGACAGGGACACCGGGGAGCTGTTTTTT. This gives the protein CASSEGDRDTGELFF.

The rearrangement links TRBV6-5 to TRBJ2-5, with D tentatively TRBD1 (6 bases). V was cut by 5 bases and J by 5 bases, with 18 bases left in between. Germline assignment: CDR1 MNHEY and CDR2 SVGAGI. The CDR3 has 15 residues. As DNA, the CDR3 is TGTGCCAGCAGTCGTTCCGCAGGGGATACGGAGACCCAGTACTTC. It encodes CASSRSAGDTETQYF.

This clone was seen a single time. V usage is TRBV2 and J usage is TRBJ1-5, with 7 bases fitting TRBD1. The CDR3 extends over 14 amino acids. Germline assignment: CDR1 SNHLY and CDR2 FYNNEI. Trimming took 1 base from V and 5 from J; bases not matched to a gene: 2. The CDR3 sequence is CASSEEGGDQPQHF. The CDR3 coding sequence is TGTGCCAGCAGTGAAGAAGGGGGCGATCAGCCCCAGCATTTT.

The gene calls are TRBV18 and TRBJ1-1, with TRBD1 matching over 7 bases. CDR1 and CDR2 from the germline V gene are KGHSH and LQKENI. With 2 bases clipped from V and 8 bases from J, the junction kept 5 bases outside the gene matches. The CDR3 runs to 13 residues. The CDR3 is CASSPGPDREAFF. The CDR3 coding sequence is TGTGCCAGCTCACCAGGACCGGACAGGGAAGCTTTCTTT.

The chain joins TRBV6-5 to TRBJ2-7; 9 bases align to TRBD2. In germline, CDR1 is MNHEY, CDR2 SVGAGI. The length of the CDR3 is 16 residues. With V trimmed by 4 bases and J by 9 bases, 16 bases remained unmatched. CDR3 sequence: CASSSKSGRYPTVQYF. CDR3 nucleotide sequence: TGTGCCAGCAGTTCCAAAAGCGGGAGGTACCCTACGGTGCAGTACTTC.

To note about this clone: The same CDR3 can be traced to other DNA sequences in this sample. The rearrangement joins TRBV5-1 to TRBJ1-1, with 8 nucleotides matching TRBD1. The CDR3 extends over 13 amino acids. From germline, CDR1 is SGHRS and CDR2 YFSETQ. The junction had 2 bases not matched to a gene; V was cut back by 3 bases and J by 4 bases. The CDR3 sequence: CASSSTGGTEAFF. In DNA, the CDR3 is TGCGCCAGCAGCTCCACAGGGGGCACTGAAGCTTTCTTT.

The chain employs TRBV7-3 and TRBJ1-1; a possible D gene is TRBD1 (6 bases). V dropped 1 base and J dropped 6 bases, with 15 bases sitting between them. The length of the CDR3 is 15 residues. Germline assignment: CDR1 SGHTA and CDR2 FQGTGA. CDR3 in amino acids: CASSLRVVTGSEAFF. The CDR3 DNA reads as TGTGCCAGCAGCTTAAGAGTCGTGACAGGCTCTGAAGCTTTCTTT.

The gene calls are TRBV18 and TRBJ1-1; D might be TRBD1 (6 bases). With 2 bases removed from V and 6 bases from J, the gap between germline ends came to 10 bases. Germline CDR1 reads KGHSH; CDR2 reads LQKENI. The CDR3 spans 13 residues. CDR3 sequence reads: CASSPSRGPEAFF. The CDR3 DNA sequence: TGTGCCAGCTCACCATCCAGGGGTCCTGAAGCTTTCTTT.

This clone was observed a handful of times. The chain links TRBV9 to TRBJ1-1; D unclear. The V end lost 2 bases, the J end lost 3 bases, and 14 bases lay between the germline ends. The CDR3 contains 15 residues. Germline V gene data show CDR1 as SGDLS and CDR2 as YYNGEE. This chain's CDR3 is CASSVAPFVDTEAFF. The CDR3 DNA reads TGTGCCAGCAGCGTGGCCCCTTTTGTGGACACTGAAGCTTTCTTT.

The chain uses TRBV5-6 and TRBJ2-2; 11 positions match TRBD1. The trim removed 4 bases at V and 7 bases at J, leaving 9 bases unmatched. Germline-derived CDR1 and CDR2 are SGHDT and YYEEEE. This CDR3 spans 16 amino acids. CDR3 in amino acids: CASSPRTGGRGGELFF. CDR3 DNA sequence: TGTGCCAGCAGCCCTCGGACAGGGGGCAGGGGCGGGGAGCTGTTTTTT.

The rearrangement links TRBV2 to TRBJ2-5; TRBD2 agrees at 9 bases. The junction had 7 bases not matched to a gene; V was cut back by 6 bases and J by 2 bases. Germline V gene data show CDR1 as SNHLY and CDR2 as FYNNEI. CDR3 length equals 15 residues. The CDR3 DNA sequence: TGTGCCAGCAGGGAGCGGGAGGCTACTCAAGAGACCCAGTACTTC. As protein: CASREREATQETQYF.